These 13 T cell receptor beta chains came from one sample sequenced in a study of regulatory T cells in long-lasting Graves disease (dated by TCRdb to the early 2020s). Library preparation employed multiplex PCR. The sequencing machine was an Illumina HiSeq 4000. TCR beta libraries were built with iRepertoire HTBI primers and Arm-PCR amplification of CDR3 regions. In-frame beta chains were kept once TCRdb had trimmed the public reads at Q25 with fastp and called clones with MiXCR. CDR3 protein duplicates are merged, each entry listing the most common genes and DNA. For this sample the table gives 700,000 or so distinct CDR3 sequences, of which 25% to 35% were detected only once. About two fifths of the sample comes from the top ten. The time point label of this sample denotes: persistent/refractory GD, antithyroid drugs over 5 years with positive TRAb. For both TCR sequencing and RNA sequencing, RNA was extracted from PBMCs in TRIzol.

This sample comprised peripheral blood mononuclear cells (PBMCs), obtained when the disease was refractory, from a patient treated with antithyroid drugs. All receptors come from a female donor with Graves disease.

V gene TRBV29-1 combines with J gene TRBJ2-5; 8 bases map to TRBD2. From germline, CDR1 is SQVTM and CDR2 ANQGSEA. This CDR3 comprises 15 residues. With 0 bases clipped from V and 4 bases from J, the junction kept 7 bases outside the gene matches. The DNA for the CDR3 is TGCAGCGTTGAAGATGGTCTAGCGGGCCGAGAGACCCAGTACTTC. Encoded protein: CSVEDGLAGRETQYF.

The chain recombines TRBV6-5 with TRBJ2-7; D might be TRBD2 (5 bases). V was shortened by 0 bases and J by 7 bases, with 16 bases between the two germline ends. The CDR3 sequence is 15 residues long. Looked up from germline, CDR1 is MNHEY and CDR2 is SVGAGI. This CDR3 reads CASSYSRADSGEQYF. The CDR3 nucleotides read TGTGCCAGCAGTTACTCAAGGGCGGATTCGGGAGAGCAGTACTTC.

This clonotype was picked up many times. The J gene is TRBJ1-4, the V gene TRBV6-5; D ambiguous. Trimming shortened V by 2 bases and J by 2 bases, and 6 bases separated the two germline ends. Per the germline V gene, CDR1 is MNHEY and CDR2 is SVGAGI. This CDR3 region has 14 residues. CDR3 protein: CASSYLRTNEKLFF. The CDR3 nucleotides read TGTGCCAGCAGTTACCTGCGGACTAATGAAAAACTGTTTTTT.

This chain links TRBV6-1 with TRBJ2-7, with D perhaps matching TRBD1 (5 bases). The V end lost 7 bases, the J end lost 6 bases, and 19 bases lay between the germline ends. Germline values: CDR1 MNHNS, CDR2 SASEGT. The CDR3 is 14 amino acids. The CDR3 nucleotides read TGTGCCAGCACTTCCCGGGCAGGGTGGTTCGAGCAGTACTTC. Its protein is CASTSRAGWFEQYF.

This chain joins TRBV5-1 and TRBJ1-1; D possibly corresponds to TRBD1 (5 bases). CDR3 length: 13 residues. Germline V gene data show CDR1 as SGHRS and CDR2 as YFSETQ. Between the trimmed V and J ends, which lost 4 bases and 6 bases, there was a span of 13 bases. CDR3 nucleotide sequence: TGCGCCAGCAGCCCTAGGGACTTCTCTGAAGCTTTCTTT. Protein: CASSPRDFSEAFF. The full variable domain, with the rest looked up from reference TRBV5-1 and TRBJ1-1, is KAGVTQTPRYLIKTRGQQVTLSCSPISGHRSVSWYQQTPGQGLQFLFEYFSETQRNKGNFPGRFSGRQFSNSRSEMNVSTLELGDSALYLCASSPRDFSEAFFGQGTRLTVV.

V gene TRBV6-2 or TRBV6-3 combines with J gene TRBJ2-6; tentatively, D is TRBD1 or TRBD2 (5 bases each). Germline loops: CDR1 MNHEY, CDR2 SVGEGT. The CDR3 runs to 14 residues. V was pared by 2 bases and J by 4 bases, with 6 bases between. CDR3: CASSYRGGANVLTF. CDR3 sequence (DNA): TGTGCCAGCAGTTACCGGGGCGGGGCCAACGTCCTGACTTTC.

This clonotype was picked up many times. The CDR3 loop reads CASRRTGRANTEAFF. The CDR3 bases are TGTGCCAGCAGAAGGACAGGGAGGGCGAACACTGAAGCTTTCTTT. The V and J genes are TRBV12-3 or TRBV12-4 and TRBJ1-1; 8 nucleotides align to TRBD1. The CDR3 totals 15 residues. The trim removed 6 bases at V and 1 base at J, leaving 7 bases unmatched.

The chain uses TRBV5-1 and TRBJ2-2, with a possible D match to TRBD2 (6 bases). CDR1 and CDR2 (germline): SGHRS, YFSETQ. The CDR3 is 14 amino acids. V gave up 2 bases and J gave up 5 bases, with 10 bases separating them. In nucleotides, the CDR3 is TGCGCCAGCAGCTTCCGCGGAGGGACCGGGGAGCTGTTTTTT. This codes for CASSFRGGTGELFF.

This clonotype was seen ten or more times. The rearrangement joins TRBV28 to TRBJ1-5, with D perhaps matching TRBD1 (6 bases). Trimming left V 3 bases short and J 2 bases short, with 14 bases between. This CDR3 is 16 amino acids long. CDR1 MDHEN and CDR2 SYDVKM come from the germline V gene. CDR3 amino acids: CASSLNRGLGNQPQHF. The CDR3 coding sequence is TGTGCCAGCAGTTTGAACCGGGGGCTCGGCAATCAGCCCCAGCATTTT.

The CDR3 DNA sequence: TGCAGTGCTAGAAGTGCACTAGCGGGAGGCTACGAGCAGTACTTC. This sequence encodes CSARSALAGGYEQYF. The chain joins TRBV20-1 to TRBJ2-7; 12 bases align to TRBD2. Per germline, CDR1 DFQATT and CDR2 SNEGSKA (reference sequence). This CDR3 has 15 residues. With V trimmed by 2 bases and J by 3 bases, 5 bases remained unmatched.

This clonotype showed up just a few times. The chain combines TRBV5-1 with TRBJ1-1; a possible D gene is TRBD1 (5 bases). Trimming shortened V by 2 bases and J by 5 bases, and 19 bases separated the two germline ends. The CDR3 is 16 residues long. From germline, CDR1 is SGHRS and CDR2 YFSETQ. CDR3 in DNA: TGCGCCAGCAGCTTATCATCAGGGTCGTTAGAGACTGAAGCTTTCTTT. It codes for CASSLSSGSLETEAFF. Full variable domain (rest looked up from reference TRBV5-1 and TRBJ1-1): KAGVTQTPRYLIKTRGQQVTLSCSPISGHRSVSWYQQTPGQGLQFLFEYFSETQRNKGNFPGRFSGRQFSNSRSEMNVSTLELGDSALYLCASSLSSGSLETEAFFGQGTRLTVV.

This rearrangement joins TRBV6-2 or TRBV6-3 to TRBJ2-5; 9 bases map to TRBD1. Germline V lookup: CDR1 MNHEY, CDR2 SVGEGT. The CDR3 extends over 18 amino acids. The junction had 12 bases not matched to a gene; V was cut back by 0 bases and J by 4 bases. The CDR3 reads CASSYSNVPGTGRETQYF. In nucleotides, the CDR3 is TGTGCCAGCAGTTACTCGAACGTCCCCGGGACAGGGAGAGAGACCCAGTACTTC.

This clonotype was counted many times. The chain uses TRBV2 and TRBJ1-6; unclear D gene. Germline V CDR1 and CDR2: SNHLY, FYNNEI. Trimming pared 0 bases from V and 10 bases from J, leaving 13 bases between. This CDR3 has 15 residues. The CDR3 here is CASSEAERVGSPLHF. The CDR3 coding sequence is TGTGCCAGCAGTGAAGCGGAGAGGGTTGGATCACCCCTCCACTTT.